Below, 29 T cell receptor beta chains from the same sample are listed, as sequenced in a study of spatial heterogeneity in lung cancer. Time point of the sample: sample taken at primary tumor resection. Unsorted whole RNA samples from tumor, nontumor lung or frozen PBMC were sequenced. TCRdb passed the 5' RACE reads through MiXCR, listing each CDR3 protein once. The repertoire holds more than 75,000 distinct CDR3 sequences, with around 12% as singletons. The starting material was PBMCs, obtained at surgery. These receptors originate from a male donor with early-stage non-small cell lung cancer.

This clonotype has a count of ten or more. The chain combines TRBV5-6 with TRBJ1-6; D is possibly TRBD1 (5 bases). There are 17 residues in the CDR3. The V gene's germline CDR1 is SGHDT and CDR2 YYEEEE. V was trimmed by 4 bases and J by 7 bases, leaving 21 bases between them. CDR3: CASSVSSHRGGNSPLHF. The CDR3 DNA reads as TGTGCCAGCAGCGTGAGCTCTCATCGGGGGGGGAATTCACCCCTCCACTTT.

The chain's CDR3 is CASSSAQFYEQYF. CDR3 DNA sequence: TGTGCCAGCAGCTCGGCACAGTTCTACGAGCAGTACTTC. The rearrangement links TRBV7-2 to TRBJ2-7; D is ambiguous. Germline V lookup: CDR1 SGHTA, CDR2 FQGNSA. The CDR3 has 13 amino acids. Deletions cut 4 bases from V and 3 bases from J, with 10 bases between. Based on the CDR3 plus reference TRBV7-2 and TRBJ2-7, the full variable domain is GAGVSQSPSNKVTEKGKDVELRCDPISGHTALYWYRQSLGQGLEFLIYFQGNSAPDKSGLPSDRFSAERTGGSVSTLTIQRTQQEDSAVYLCASSSAQFYEQYFGPGTRLTVT.

A few counts support this clonotype. This chain uses TRBV10-3 with TRBJ1-2; D might be TRBD1 (5 bases). The CDR3 covers 14 residues. V was clipped by 0 bases and J by 4 bases, with 9 bases between them. Germline CDR1 reads ENHRY; CDR2 reads SYGVKD. The CDR3 spells CAISESQGSYGYTF. The CDR3, as DNA: TGTGCCATCAGTGAGTCCCAGGGTAGCTATGGCTACACCTTC.

This clonotype was detected a few times. The gene calls are TRBV7-2 and TRBJ2-5; 7 positions match TRBD2. This CDR3 spans 15 amino acids. Germline-derived CDR1 and CDR2 are SGHTA and FQGNSA. V lost 4 bases to trimming and J lost 2 bases; unmatched junction nucleotides: 7. The CDR3 DNA follows: TGTGCCAGCAGCTCCTTGGCTAGCGGTCAAGAGACCCAGTACTTC. Amino acids: CASSSLASGQETQYF.

The V call is TRBV20-1, the J call TRBJ2-5; TRBD2 aligns across 8 bases. Germline V gives CDR1 DFQATT, CDR2 SNEGSKA (reference sequence). Trimming cost V 6 bases and J 2 bases; bases outside gene matches: 11. The length of the CDR3 is 15 residues. The CDR3 sequence is CSAWERGGSQETQYF. CDR3 in DNA: TGCAGTGCCTGGGAGCGCGGGGGGTCTCAAGAGACCCAGTACTTC.

This clonotype was seen only a few times. The rearrangement joins TRBV29-1 to TRBJ1-1, with 10 nucleotides matching TRBD1. J gave up 4 bases and V 4 bases, and 6 bases lay outside the gene matches. The germline V gene has CDR1 SQVTM and CDR2 ANQGSEA. The CDR3 is 14 amino acids. In DNA form, the CDR3 reads TGCAGCGTTGTAAGGGACAGGGGAAGCACTGAAGCTTTCTTT. It specifies CSVVRDRGSTEAFF.

In this sample, this clonotype turned up a few times. The chain couples TRBV7-9 to TRBJ1-1, with 7 bases aligning to TRBD1. Germline trimming cut 5 bases from V and 1 base from J; bases unmatched to any gene: 10. The CDR3 is 16 residues long. Germline V lookup: CDR1 SEHNR, CDR2 FQNEAQ (reference sequence). The CDR3 nucleotides are TGTGCCAGCAGCCTTTACAGGGGCCCATCGAACACTGAAGCTTTCTTT. It translates to CASSLYRGPSNTEAFF.

V is TRBV2 and J is TRBJ2-7; maybe TRBD2 (5 bases). V was pared by 6 bases and J by 0 bases, with 12 bases between. The CDR3 runs to 14 residues. Germline-derived CDR1 and CDR2 are SNHLY and FYNNEI. In DNA, the CDR3 is TGTGCCAGCAGACCGTCGGACTCCTCCTACGAGCAGTACTTC. Translated, it gives CASRPSDSSYEQYF.

This clonotype turned up a few times. Sequence at one end of the junction differs from germline and may be a read error. The chain combines TRBV5-1 with TRBJ1-2, with 7 nucleotides matching TRBD1. The CDR3 contains 14 residues. Germline V CDR1 and CDR2: SGHRS, YFSETQ. The CDR3 bases are TGCGCCAGCAGCTTGGGGACAGGAGACTATGGCTACACCTTT. Residues: CASSLGTGDYGYTF.

The table lists this clonotype with a few counts. V usage is TRBV27 and J usage is TRBJ2-7, with D tentatively TRBD1 (6 bases). Trimming shortened V by 5 bases and J by 0 bases, and 17 bases separated the two germline ends. Germline CDR1 MNHEY, CDR2 SMNVEV (reference sequence). The CDR3 is 16 amino acids. CDR3 amino acids: CASSGRNRAFSYEQYF. The CDR3 DNA is TGTGCCAGCAGTGGACGCAACAGGGCTTTCTCCTACGAGCAGTACTTC.

The chain recombines TRBV12-3 or TRBV12-4 with TRBJ2-4, with no clear D. The CDR3 has 12 amino acids. V lost 2 bases and J lost 10, with 9 bases in between. The CDR3 protein is CASSLPSRIQYF. CDR3 sequence (DNA): TGTGCCAGCAGTTTACCCTCGCGAATTCAGTACTTC.

This sequence joins TRBV11-2 and TRBJ2-1; the match to TRBD2 covers 7 bases. Trimming took 1 base from V and 0 from J; bases not matched to a gene: 0. The CDR3 covers 15 residues. Germline CDR1 and CDR2: SGHAT and FQNNGV. CDR3 in amino acids: CASSLGGSSYNEQFF. CDR3 DNA sequence: TGTGCCAGCAGCTTAGGCGGGAGCTCCTACAATGAGCAGTTCTTC.

The chain is built from TRBV7-8 and TRBJ2-2, with D unresolved. Germline assignment: CDR1 SGHVS and CDR2 FQNEAQ. V lost 3 bases to trimming and J lost 2 bases, with 10 bases between them. The CDR3 runs 15 residues. CDR3 nucleotide sequence: TGTGCCAGCAGCTTGGGCCATACCAACACCGGGGAGCTGTTTTTT. This gives the protein CASSLGHTNTGELFF. The complete variable domain, with remaining parts taken from reference TRBV7-8 and TRBJ2-2, reads GAGVSQSPRYKVAKRGQDVALRCDPISGHVSLFWYQQALGQGPEFLTYFQNEAQLDKSGLPSDRFFAERPEGSVSTLKIQRTQQEDSAVYLCASSLGHTNTGELFFGEGSRLTVL.

The chain combines TRBV5-4 with TRBJ2-3; D is undetermined. The CDR3 contains 14 residues. Trimming removed 2 bases from V and 0 bases from J, with 7 bases in between. Germline V gene lookup returns CDR1 SGHNT and CDR2 YYREEE (reference sequence). CDR3 amino acids: CASSFIESTDTQYF. The CDR3 DNA is TGTGCCAGCAGCTTCATCGAAAGCACAGATACGCAGTATTTT.

This rearrangement joins TRBV11-2 to TRBJ2-3, with a tentative D call TRBD1 (5 bases). Trimming pared 4 bases from V and 2 bases from J, leaving 10 bases between. The CDR3 has 14 amino acids. The germline V gene encodes CDR1 SGHAT and CDR2 FQNNGV. This CDR3 reads CASSSTEFTDTQYF. The CDR3 DNA reads TGTGCCAGCAGCTCGACAGAATTCACAGATACGCAGTATTTT.

This clonotype has a count of ten or more. The chain carries TRBV7-9 and TRBJ1-1; 9 positions agree with TRBD1. Germline CDR1 SEHNR, CDR2 FQNEAQ (reference sequence). J was trimmed by 6 bases and V by 1 base; bases with no gene match: 3. The CDR3 totals 14 residues. As DNA, the CDR3 is TGTGCCAGCAGCTTAGAAGGGACAGGGTCTGAAGCTTTCTTT. Residues: CASSLEGTGSEAFF.

The table lists this clonotype with many counts. The rearrangement joins TRBV20-1 to TRBJ1-1; 7 nucleotides agree with TRBD1. The CDR3 is made up of 12 amino acids. V shed 6 bases and J 7 bases; nucleotides not matched to a gene: 8. Per the germline V gene, CDR1 is DFQATT and CDR2 is SNEGSKA (reference sequence). In DNA, the CDR3 is TGCAGTGCCCCACGGGACAGATATGAAGCTTTCTTT. The encoded protein is CSAPRDRYEAFF.

This clonotype was observed a few times. The V call is TRBV29-1, the J call TRBJ2-5; the D is unclear. The CDR3 loop spans 14 amino acids. Trimming removed 2 bases from V and 0 bases from J, with 10 bases in between. Germline CDR1 SQVTM, CDR2 ANQGSEA. The chain's CDR3 is CSVERLENQETQYF. The CDR3 region has the DNA TGCAGCGTTGAACGTCTAGAGAACCAAGAGACCCAGTACTTC.

This clonotype has more than one count but fewer than ten. The gene calls are TRBV10-3 and TRBJ2-3; maybe TRBD2 (5 bases). Germline V gene data show CDR1 as ENHRY and CDR2 as SYGVKD. The V and J ends lost 7 bases and 2 bases respectively, with 19 bases between them. This CDR3 contains 16 residues. The CDR3 loop reads CAITPRDSESTDTQYF. For the CDR3, the DNA is TGTGCCATCACTCCCCGTGATAGCGAGTCCACAGATACGCAGTATTTT.

The chain carries TRBV20-1 and TRBJ1-1; TRBD1 might be the D (5 bases). The CDR3 has 13 residues. Germline V gives CDR1 DFQATT, CDR2 SNEGSKA (reference sequence). V was shortened by 4 bases and J by 1 base, with 10 bases between the two germline ends. The CDR3 reads CSAMGGRNTEAFF. In DNA, the CDR3 is TGCAGTGCTATGGGGGGAAGGAACACTGAAGCTTTCTTT.

Worth noting for this clonotype: No conserved phenylalanine or tryptophan is present at the end of the CDR3, so a read error is the likely explanation. The chain has TRBV18 and TRBJ2-3; D might be TRBD2 (5 bases). CDR3 length: 15 residues. Trimming shortened V by 0 bases and J by 1 base, and 8 bases separated the two germline ends. Germline V CDR1 and CDR2: KGHSH, LQKENI. Here the CDR3 reads CASSPPVSGTDTQYL. The CDR3 nucleotides read TGTGCCAGCTCACCACCGGTTAGCGGCACAGATACGCAGTATTTG.

The chain is built from TRBV20-1 and TRBJ2-1; 12 bases fit TRBD2. The V segment lost 6 bases and the J segment 4 bases; nucleotides outside the gene matches: 7. Per the germline V gene, CDR1 is DFQATT and CDR2 is SNEGSKA (reference sequence). This CDR3 comprises 15 residues. This CDR3 is CSARLTSGSYNEQFF. CDR3 nucleotide sequence: TGCAGTGCGAGATTGACTAGCGGGAGTTACAATGAGCAGTTCTTC.

The chain links TRBV6-2 or TRBV6-3 to TRBJ1-1, with D maybe TRBD1 (5 bases). Trimming removed 8 bases at V and 5 bases at J, with 21 bases between. Germline V gene sequence: CDR1 MNHEY, CDR2 SVGEGT. The CDR3 spans 15 residues. CDR3 sequence (DNA): TGTGCCAGCCACACGACAGTGCATGGGCGGACTGAAGCTTTCTTT. Its translation is CASHTTVHGRTEAFF.

This clonotype has a handful of counts. The chain is built from TRBV2 and TRBJ2-7; D is possibly TRBD1 (5 bases). Trimming pared 6 bases from V and 3 bases from J, leaving 12 bases between. The CDR3 is made up of 13 amino acids. Germline V gene data show CDR1 as SNHLY and CDR2 as FYNNEI. CDR3 nucleotides: TGTGCCAGCAGCGGTGACAGCTACTACGAGCAGTACTTC. Amino acids: CASSGDSYYEQYF.

This clonotype was picked up a small number of times. The V and J genes are TRBV7-3 and TRBJ2-1; 11 bases match TRBD2. The J segment lost 0 bases and the V segment lost 5 bases, leaving 12 bases of the junction unmatched. In germline, CDR1 is SGHTA, CDR2 FQGTGA. CDR3 length: 19 amino acids. CDR3 region: CASSPRTSGFPSSYNEQFF. The CDR3 DNA follows: TGTGCCAGCAGCCCGCGGACTAGCGGGTTTCCGAGCTCCTACAATGAGCAGTTCTTC.

This clonotype was detected only a few times. This rearrangement joins TRBV5-1 to TRBJ2-1, with TRBD1 identical over 7 bases. The CDR3 is made up of 17 amino acids. Unmatched junction bases numbered 7, after V lost 1 base and J lost 0 bases. CDR1 is SGHRS and CDR2 is YFSETQ in the germline V gene. The DNA for the CDR3 is TGCGCCAGCAGCTTGCCCGGACAGGCCCGCTCCTACAATGAGCAGTTCTTC. Translated: CASSLPGQARSYNEQFF.

The chain uses TRBV6-2 or TRBV6-3 and TRBJ2-1; 11 nucleotides align to TRBD2. This CDR3 spans 19 amino acids. Germline CDR1 MNHEY, CDR2 SVGEGT. V lost 7 bases, J lost 6 bases, and 20 bases stayed unmatched. The CDR3 sequence is CASTSGRASGRTPRNEQFF. DNA of the CDR3: TGTGCCAGCACCTCTGGGAGGGCTAGCGGGAGGACACCACGCAATGAGCAGTTCTTC.

This clonotype was counted many times. The chain couples TRBV6-2 or TRBV6-3 to TRBJ2-2, with no clear D. The CDR3 spans 13 residues. Trimming shortened V by 8 bases and J by 5 bases, and 12 bases separated the two germline ends. Germline CDR1 is MNHEY and CDR2 is SVGEGT. For the CDR3, the DNA is TGTGCCAGCCACCTCGTTAAAACCGGGGAGCTGTTTTTT. This sequence encodes CASHLVKTGELFF.

The V gene is TRBV3-1, the J gene TRBJ2-1, with TRBD2 matching 9 bases. The germline V gene has CDR1 LGHDT and CDR2 YNNKEL (reference sequence). The CDR3 sequence is 17 residues long. Unmatched junction bases numbered 5, after V lost 0 bases and J lost 2 bases. For the CDR3, the DNA is TGTGCCAGCAGCCAAGACAAAGTAGCGGGGGCCTACAATGAGCAGTTCTTC. Translating it yields CASSQDKVAGAYNEQFF.